The text below deals with one T cell receptor (beta chain). Its antigen remains unidentified. Base-call qualities are not available, and no considerably larger clone is one nucleotide away. Cut back by 7 bases and 5 bases, the V and J ends lie 21 bases apart. From its cysteine to its phenylalanine, the CDR3 spans 15 amino acids. Only CDR3 DNA remains: 45 bases, in frame from the first base. Reading the germline V gene gives CDR1 SGHVS and CDR2 FQNEAQ. The entry originates in a study of cytomegalovirus exposure and HLA in healthy donors (dated by TCRdb to the late 2010s). Looking at the study overall: An earlier analysis of about 560 of the donors reported about 260 Gb of sequence data and around 110 million unique TCR beta sequences obtained from about 170 million T cells. Approximately 310 gigabases of sequencing data and roughly 81 million unique TCR sequences made up an early release that covered over 550 HLA-typed donors. Among the roughly 400 genotyped donors, around 81% belonged to the genetic ancestry cluster associated with self-reported Caucasian donors. The study was designed to test whether signatures of past pathogen exposure could be identified by cataloging public T cell receptors. The study profiled the T cell repertoires of fewer than 850 subjects by immunosequencing and related them to cytomegalovirus serostatus. Besides the first cohort of some 670 subjects, a separate validation cohort made up of 95 to 150 different subjects was used. The study combined high-throughput TCR immunosequencing, statistical association of individual TCRs with disease status, and machine learning to predict cytomegalovirus infection status. A later analysis re-analyzed previously published TCR beta repertoires from 600 to 850 donors and added high-resolution HLA genotyping to study TCR occurrence patterns. Rather than drawing on any new phenotypic data, the later analysis identified candidate immune exposures from TCR beta sequences and the way those sequences occurred across donors. An earlier analysis of a few hundred of the donors applied high-throughput TCR beta sequencing to assess whether each TCR beta V gene segment acted as functional or pseudogenic. Donor age, sex, ethnicity and CMV serostatus were compiled alongside the repertoire data. In a later genetic analysis, genome-wide SNP genotypes for about 65% of the roughly 670 donors were used, and that subset was treated as a discovery cohort. All discovery cohort repertoires had been generated on a single sequencing platform. Class I and class II HLA loci were covered by the typing at four-digit resolution. Typing coverage differed by locus: A, B, C, DRB1 and DQB1 were typed in roughly 629-630 donors, DQA1 in about 560, DPA1 in nearly 610, and DPB1 in 400 to 480. About five DR-DQ haplotypes were handled as single units for association and clustering, since linkage in the cohort was strong. On average, roughly 200,000 unique TCR beta nucleotide sequences were sequenced per donor among 350 to 400 genotyped donors of the cohort, with roughly a sixth of those sequences being non-productive.

The receptor library was made with the immunoSEQ multiplex PCR assay. For the multiplex PCR, a mixture combining 60 forward primers for TCR Vbeta segments and 13 reverse primers for TCR Jbeta segments was used. The CDR3 region of rearranged TCR beta genes was amplified from genomic DNA by a multiplex PCR assay. Amplified TCR beta libraries were sequenced as 87-base-pair reads on the Illumina HiSeq System. Under the source paper's analysis protocol: A later analysis tallied some 79 million unique TCR beta chains across the 666 repertoires, and approximately 12 million of those chains were shared by two or more donors. Raw reads were error-corrected and collapsed into unique sequences by a nearest-neighbor algorithm in which closely related sequences were merged to remove PCR and sequencing errors. To assign V, D and J gene segments, CDR3 sequences were aligned to IMGT reference sequences. Each retained sequence needed at least a six-nucleotide match to both a V gene segment and a J gene segment. Rearrangements were classified as productive when the CDR3 lacked stop codons and remained in frame with V and J, and all other rearrangements were classified as non-productive. CDR3 was defined according to IMGT convention as the region running from the second conserved V-encoded cysteine to the conserved J-encoded phenylalanine. The earlier analysis of about 590 of the donors excluded sequences that lacked an unambiguous match to a single V gene segment. An earlier analysis of several hundred of the donors classified V segments as functional when productive rearrangements were above 56.7% and as segregating when the standard deviation between donors was above 5%. A statistical classification framework was built for diagnosing cytomegalovirus status from the catalog of TCR beta chain sequences. A later analysis assigned V and J genes by comparing TCR nucleotide sequences with IMGT/GENE-DB human TR gene sequences. A later analysis assigned CDR3 sequences and most-parsimonious VDJ recombination scenarios with the TCRdist pipeline. In a later analysis, each TCR beta chain was defined by its CDR3 amino acid sequence together with its V-gene family, and reads lacking a unique V-gene family were excluded. As a way to deal with suspected cross-contamination and a sequencing artifact, a later analysis dropped approximately 570 nucleotide sequences that were highly shared and had low generation probability. A later analysis calculated a clonal expansion index for each public chain from normalized within-repertoire ranks of inferred template counts. A later analysis computed generation probabilities with a VDJ recombination model fitted to out-of-frame rearrangements, and checked the results against IGoR. In a later analysis, TCR-TCR, TCR-HLA and TCR-CMV co-occurrence was scored with hypergeometric tests, and a repertoire-size bias correction was applied to TCR pairs. In a later analysis, false discovery rates were estimated by permuting HLA or CMV assignments 20 times. In a later analysis, co-occurring TCRs were grouped using DBSCAN, with TCRdist sequence similarity added in when clustering inside HLA-allele-positive subsets. Repertoires with fewer than 30,000 or more than 120,000 public chains were left out of co-occurrence clustering, as were several repertoires with anomalous nucleotide sharing. TCRdb re-hosts the immuneACCESS table, in-frame sequences only. Its copies lack some clones; in the studies checked, an unresolved V gene accounts for under half of them, and the cause for the rest is not known. The D gene and trimming were derived from the DNA, and the V and J assignments and clone size from that table. The sample data list 90,000 to 150,000 clones, and more than 60% of these were observed just once. More than 8% of the sample belongs to the ten largest clones.

The investigation overall reported the following: Correlated functional status among segregating V segments might reflect linkage disequilibrium, but an unknown experimental factor could not be ruled out. Compared with equally common non-associated chains, HLA-associated TCR beta chains in a later analysis were more clonally expanded and had lower generation probabilities. The classifier was reported to diagnose cytomegalovirus status with high specificity and sensitivity in both the original cohort and the validation cohort. Immune exposure information for the cohort was limited to CMV serostatus. Across donors, most TCR sequences were observed very rarely, whereas some public TCRs were present in many individuals. A later analysis associated about 17,000 TCR beta sequences with specific HLA alleles at a false discovery rate of 0.05. Sequencing depth was assumed to be roughly uniform across donors in the presence/absence analyses, though that assumption may not hold. A later analysis found that most CMV-associated TCR beta chains appeared HLA-restricted, with HLA associations seemingly driven largely by CMV exposure. In an earlier analysis of about 600 of the donors, most TCR beta V segments appeared in productive rearrangements about 87% or about 30% of the time, broadly matching IMGT annotations. Compared with the approximately 710-donor mean, donors in an Asian-associated ancestry cluster had fewer N-insertions in productive TCRs, according to a later genetic analysis. In a later analysis, several top co-occurrence clusters were reported to appear linked to parvovirus B19, influenza, CMV and Epstein-Barr virus. Only TCR beta chains were sequenced in this cohort, and the absence of alpha or paired-chain data limited detectable features. A few of the identified cytomegalovirus-associated TCR beta chains were confirmed in vitro to be specific for cytomegalovirus antigens. HLA typing was unavailable for some donors at each locus, so association tests used only the typed subset. A later genetic analysis associated a missense DCLRE1C variant with V-gene and J-gene trimming of TCR beta chains, and an independent cohort replicated the association. The authors suggested that the approach could potentially be extended to other disease states and immunological phenotypes. When HLA alleles, especially DR and DQ, strongly co-occurred, TCR associations were difficult to assign to individual alleles. The 87-base-pair reads could not distinguish some IMGT-functional V segments, including TRBV6-2 and TRBV6-3, so those segments were excluded. A later analysis found that TCR association rates varied across HLA loci, with DRB1 alleles showing the most associated TCRs and HLA-C alleles the fewest. In the study, about 150 TCR beta chains were listed as associated with cytomegalovirus. A further reported finding was that TCR beta sequences accurately predicted the HLA-A and HLA-B alleles for most subjects in the first cohort. A cluster of highly shared sequence variants was judged likely to be a technical artifact of the sequencing pipeline. Because counts were too low, fewer than 20 rarely observed V segments, including chromosome 9 orphons, were excluded from the earlier analysis of roughly 580 of the donors.

The cohort comprised some 730 healthy bone marrow donors. Cohort members were all nominally healthy when sampled, although unrecorded immune exposures were likely present. The donor was CMV seropositive and belonged to the group of some 290 seropositive cohort members. Each donor provided a peripheral blood sample, and peripheral blood mononuclear cells were used for TCR beta sequencing. Genomic DNA extraction from the blood cell samples was performed with the Qiagen DNeasy Blood Extraction Kit. The sample comprised PBMCs. The chain employs TRBV7-8 and TRBJ2-7; TRBD2 is a possible D gene, resting on 5 matching bases. The TCR comes from a man in his forties in good health and CMV-seropositive. The DNA sequence is as follows: TGTGCCAGCACTCTCTTAGCCCAGCGGATTAACGAGCAGTACTTC. This codes for CASTLLAQRINEQYF.